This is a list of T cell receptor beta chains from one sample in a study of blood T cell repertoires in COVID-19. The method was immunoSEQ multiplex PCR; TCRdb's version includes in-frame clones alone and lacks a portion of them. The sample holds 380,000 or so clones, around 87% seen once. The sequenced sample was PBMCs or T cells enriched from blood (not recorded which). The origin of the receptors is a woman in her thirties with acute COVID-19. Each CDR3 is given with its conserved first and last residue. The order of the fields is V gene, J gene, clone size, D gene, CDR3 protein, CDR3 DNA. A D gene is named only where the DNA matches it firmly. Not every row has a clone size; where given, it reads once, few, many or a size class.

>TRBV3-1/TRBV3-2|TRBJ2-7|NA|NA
CASSQDLLAYEQYF
TGTGCCAGCAGCCAAGATCTCCTAGCGTACGAGCAGTACTTC
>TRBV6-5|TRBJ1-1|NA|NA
CASSYSADNNPDAFF
TGTGCCAGCAGTTACTCCGCGGACAACAATCCTGACGCTTTCTTT
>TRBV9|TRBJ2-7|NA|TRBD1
CASSTGGTGPYEQYF
TGTGCCAGCAGCACTGGAGGGACAGGACCCTACGAGCAGTACTTC
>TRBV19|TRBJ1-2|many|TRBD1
CASLGRDRLRRGYTF
TGTGCCAGTTTAGGCCGGGACAGGCTACGAAGGGGCTACACCTTC
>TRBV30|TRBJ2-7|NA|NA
CAWSLGGGQYEQYF
TGTGCCTGGAGTTTAGGGGGGGGCCAATACGAGCAGTACTTC
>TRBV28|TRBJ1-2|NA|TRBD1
CASSYQGVPNYGYTF
TGTGCCAGCAGTTACCAGGGGGTTCCTAACTATGGCTACACCTTC
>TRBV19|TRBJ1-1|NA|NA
CASSIAWAPVGTEAFF
TGTGCCAGTAGTATAGCGTGGGCCCCGGTAGGCACTGAAGCTTTCTTT
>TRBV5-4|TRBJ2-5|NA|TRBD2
CASSGTSGGVETQYF
TGTGCCAGCAGCGGGACTAGCGGGGGGGTGGAGACCCAGTACTTC
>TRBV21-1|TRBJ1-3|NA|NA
CASSTRTGVGNTIYF
TGTGCCAGCAGCACCCGGACAGGGGTGGGAAACACCATATATTTT
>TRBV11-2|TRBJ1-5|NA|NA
CASSLGGRAGHQPQHF
TGTGCCAGCAGCTTAGGGGGCAGGGCCGGACATCAGCCCCAGCATTTT
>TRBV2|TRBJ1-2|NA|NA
CASSEARLDRSYGYTF
TGTGCCAGCAGTGAGGCCCGACTGGACAGATCCTATGGCTACACCTTC
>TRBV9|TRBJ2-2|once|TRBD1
CASSVTGTGITGELFF
TGTGCCAGCAGCGTAACGGGGACAGGGATCACCGGGGAGCTGTTTTTT
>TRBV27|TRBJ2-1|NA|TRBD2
CASSLPGLGVDEQFF
TGTGCCAGCAGTTTGCCGGGACTAGGTGTCGATGAGCAGTTCTTC
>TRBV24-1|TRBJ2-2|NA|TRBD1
CATSDVRQGFTGELFF
TGTGCCACCAGTGATGTGAGACAGGGGTTCACCGGGGAGCTGTTTTTT
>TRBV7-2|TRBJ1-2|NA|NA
CASSPGEQGHYGYTF
TGTGCCAGCAGCCCCGGAGAACAGGGACACTATGGCTACACCTTC
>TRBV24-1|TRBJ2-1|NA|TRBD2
CATSDPRVGGLEQFF
TGTGCCACCAGTGATCCTCGGGTGGGAGGGCTTGAGCAGTTCTTC
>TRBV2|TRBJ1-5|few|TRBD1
CASSESSPGGNQPQHF
TGTGCCAGCAGTGAGTCGTCGCCAGGGGGGAATCAGCCCCAGCATTTT
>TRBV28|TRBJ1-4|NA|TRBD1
CASSGTGHNEKLFF
TGTGCCAGCAGTGGGACAGGGCATAATGAAAAACTGTTTTTT
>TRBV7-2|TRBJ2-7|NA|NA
CASSLSGQRVSYEQYF
TGTGCCAGCAGCTTAAGCGGCCAGCGGGTGAGCTACGAGCAGTACTTC
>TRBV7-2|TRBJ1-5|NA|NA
CASSLEGGRNQPQHF
TGTGCCAGCAGCTTAGAGGGCGGGAGGAATCAGCCCCAGCATTTT
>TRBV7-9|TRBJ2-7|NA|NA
CASSLGGTYEQYF
TGTGCCAGCAGCTTAGGGGGCACCTACGAGCAGTACTTC
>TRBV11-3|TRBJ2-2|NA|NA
CASSLYFTGELFF
TGTGCCAGCAGCTTGTATTTCACCGGGGAGCTGTTTTTT
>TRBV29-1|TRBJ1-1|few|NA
CSAYRAGTEAFF
TGCAGCGCCTACAGGGCTGGCACTGAAGCTTTCTTT
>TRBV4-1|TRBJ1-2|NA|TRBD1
CASSPSGQGTYGYTF
TGCGCCAGCAGCCCTAGCGGACAGGGGACCTATGGCTACACCTTC
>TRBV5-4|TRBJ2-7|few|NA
CASSNGLNSYEQYF
TGTGCCAGCAGCAACGGACTGAATTCCTACGAGCAGTACTTC
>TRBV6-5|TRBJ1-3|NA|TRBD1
CASSRTGEAGNTIYF
TGTGCCAGCAGTCGGACAGGGGAGGCCGGAAACACCATATATTTT
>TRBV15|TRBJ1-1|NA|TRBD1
CATSHQRAGGYTEAFF
TGTGCCACCAGCCATCAACGGGCAGGGGGGTACACTGAAGCTTTCTTT
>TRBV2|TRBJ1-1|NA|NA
CASSDVGGVNTEAFF
TGTGCCAGCAGTGATGTGGGAGGTGTGAACACTGAAGCTTTCTTT
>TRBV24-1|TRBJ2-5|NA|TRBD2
CATSDSAGGNQETQYF
TGTGCCACCAGTGATTCAGCGGGGGGAAATCAAGAGACCCAGTACTTC
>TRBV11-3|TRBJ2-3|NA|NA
CASSLDRGSTDTQYF
TGTGCCAGCAGCTTAGACCGGGGGAGCACAGATACGCAGTATTTT
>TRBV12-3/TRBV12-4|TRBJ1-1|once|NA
CASSLREGAFF
TGTGCCAGCAGCCTCCGGGAAGGAGCTTTCTTT
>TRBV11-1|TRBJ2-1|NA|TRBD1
CASSLGTGSSGEQFF
TGTGCCAGCAGCTTAGGGACAGGGTCGTCTGGTGAGCAGTTCTTC
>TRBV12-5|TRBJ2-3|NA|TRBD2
CASGKTRDGKLAGDIDTQYF
TGTGCTAGTGGTAAAACTCGGGACGGAAAACTAGCGGGGGATATAGATACGCAGTATTTT
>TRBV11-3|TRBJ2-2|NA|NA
CASSLALGGTGELFF
TGTGCCAGCAGCTTAGCTCTGGGGGGAACCGGGGAGCTGTTTTTT
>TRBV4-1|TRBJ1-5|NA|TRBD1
CASSHTGGNQPQHF
TGCGCCAGCAGCCATACAGGGGGCAATCAGCCCCAGCATTTT
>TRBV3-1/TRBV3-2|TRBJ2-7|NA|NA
CASSQDRPGGNIYEQYF
TGTGCCAGCAGCCAAGATCGTCCAGGGGGGAATATCTACGAGCAGTACTTC
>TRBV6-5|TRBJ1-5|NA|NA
CASSARRGQPQHF
TGTGCCAGCAGCGCCCGACGAGGTCAGCCCCAGCATTTT
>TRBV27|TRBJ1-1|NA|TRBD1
CASTGTGNTEAFF
TGTGCCAGCACCGGGACAGGGAACACTGAAGCTTTCTTT
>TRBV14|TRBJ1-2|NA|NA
CASSQVGPLIGYGYTF
TGTGCCAGCAGCCAAGTGGGCCCTCTTATCGGCTATGGCTACACCTTC
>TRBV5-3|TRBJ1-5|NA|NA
CARSSGLDQPQHF
TGTGCCAGAAGCTCAGGGCTTGATCAGCCCCAGCATTTT
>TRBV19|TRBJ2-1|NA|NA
CASSTPGQYNEQFF
TGTGCCAGTAGTACCCCCGGACAGTACAATGAGCAGTTCTTC
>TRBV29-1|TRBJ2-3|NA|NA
CSGRTGGTDTQYF
TGCAGCGGCCGGACCGGGGGCACAGATACGCAGTATTTT
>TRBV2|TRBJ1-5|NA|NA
CASSEYAGFQPQHF
TGTGCCAGCAGTGAATACGCGGGGTTCCAGCCCCAGCATTTT
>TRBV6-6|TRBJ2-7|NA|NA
CASTTDSSYEQYF
TGTGCCAGCACCACCGACAGTTCCTACGAGCAGTACTTC
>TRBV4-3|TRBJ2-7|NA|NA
CASSQLTGNYEQYF
TGCGCCAGCAGCCAATTGACTGGAAACTACGAGCAGTACTTC
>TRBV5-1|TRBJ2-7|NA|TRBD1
CASRQGATYEQYF
TGCGCCAGCCGACAGGGGGCCACCTACGAGCAGTACTTC
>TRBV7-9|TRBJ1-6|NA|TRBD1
CATKTGGGTYNSPLHF
TGTGCCACAAAGACAGGGGGTGGAACCTATAATTCACCCCTCCACTTT